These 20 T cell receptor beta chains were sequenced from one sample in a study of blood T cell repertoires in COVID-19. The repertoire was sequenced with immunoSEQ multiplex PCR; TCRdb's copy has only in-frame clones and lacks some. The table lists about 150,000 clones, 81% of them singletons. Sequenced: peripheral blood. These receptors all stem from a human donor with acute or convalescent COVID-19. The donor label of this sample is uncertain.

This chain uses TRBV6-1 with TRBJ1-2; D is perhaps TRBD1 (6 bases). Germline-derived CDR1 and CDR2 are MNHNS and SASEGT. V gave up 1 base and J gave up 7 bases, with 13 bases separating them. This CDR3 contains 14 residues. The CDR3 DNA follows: TGTGCCAGCAGTGAAGAGCAGGGGAGTACTGGCTACACCTTC. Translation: CASSEEQGSTGYTF.

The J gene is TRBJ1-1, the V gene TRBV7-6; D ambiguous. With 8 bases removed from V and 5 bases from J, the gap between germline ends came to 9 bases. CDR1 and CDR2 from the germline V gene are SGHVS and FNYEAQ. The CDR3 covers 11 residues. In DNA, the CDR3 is TGTGCCAGCTCGGGAGGGACTGAAGCTTTCTTT. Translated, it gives CASSGGTEAFF. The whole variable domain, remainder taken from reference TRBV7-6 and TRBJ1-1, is GAGVSQSPRYKVTKRGQDVALRCDPISGHVSLYWYRQALGQGPEFLTYFNYEAQQDKSGLPNDRFSAERPEGSISTLTIQRTEQRDSAMYRCASSGGTEAFFGQGTRLTVV.

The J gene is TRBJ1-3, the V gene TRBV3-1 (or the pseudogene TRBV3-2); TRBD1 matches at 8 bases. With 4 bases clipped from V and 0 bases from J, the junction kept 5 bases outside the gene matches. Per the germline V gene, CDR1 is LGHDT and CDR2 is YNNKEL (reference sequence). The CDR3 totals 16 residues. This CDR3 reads CASSPAGGASGNTIYF. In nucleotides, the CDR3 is TGTGCCAGCAGCCCAGCAGGGGGCGCCTCTGGAAACACCATATATTTT.

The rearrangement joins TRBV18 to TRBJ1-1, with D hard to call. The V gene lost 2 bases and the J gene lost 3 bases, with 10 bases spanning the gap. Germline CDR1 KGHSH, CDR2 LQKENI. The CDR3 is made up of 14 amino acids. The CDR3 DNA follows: TGTGCCAGCTCACCATCGACCCGGGACACTGAAGCTTTCTTT. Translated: CASSPSTRDTEAFF.

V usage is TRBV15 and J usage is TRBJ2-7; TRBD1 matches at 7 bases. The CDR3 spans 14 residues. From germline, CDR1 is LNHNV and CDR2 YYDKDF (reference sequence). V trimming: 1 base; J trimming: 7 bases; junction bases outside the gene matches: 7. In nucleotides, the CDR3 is TGTGCCACCAGCAGAGGGGACAGCTTAGAGGAGCAGTACTTC. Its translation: CATSRGDSLEEQYF. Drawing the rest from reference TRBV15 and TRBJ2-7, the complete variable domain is DAMVIQNPRYQVTQFGKPVTLSCSQTLNHNVMYWYQQKSSQAPKLLFHYYDKDFNNEADTPDNFQSRRPNTSFCFLDIRSPGLGDTAMYLCATSRGDSLEEQYFGPGTRLTVT.

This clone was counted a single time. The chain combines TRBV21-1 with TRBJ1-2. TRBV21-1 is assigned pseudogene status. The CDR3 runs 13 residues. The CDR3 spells CASSTRGNYGYTF. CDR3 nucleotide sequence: TGTGCCAGCAGCACCCGCGGCAACTATGGCTACACCTTC.

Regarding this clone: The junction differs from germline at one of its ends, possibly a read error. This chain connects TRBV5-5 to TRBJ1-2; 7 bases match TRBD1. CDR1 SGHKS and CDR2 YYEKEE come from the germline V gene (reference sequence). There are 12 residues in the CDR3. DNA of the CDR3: TGTGCCAGCAGCTACCATACCGGACAGGCGGCCTTC. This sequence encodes CASSYHTGQAAF.

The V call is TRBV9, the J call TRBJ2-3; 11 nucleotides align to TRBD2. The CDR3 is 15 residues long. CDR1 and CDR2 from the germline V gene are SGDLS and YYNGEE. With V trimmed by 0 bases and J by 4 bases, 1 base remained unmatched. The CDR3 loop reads CASSVGSGGADTQYF. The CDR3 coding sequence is TGTGCCAGCAGCGTAGGTAGCGGGGGGGCAGATACGCAGTATTTT.

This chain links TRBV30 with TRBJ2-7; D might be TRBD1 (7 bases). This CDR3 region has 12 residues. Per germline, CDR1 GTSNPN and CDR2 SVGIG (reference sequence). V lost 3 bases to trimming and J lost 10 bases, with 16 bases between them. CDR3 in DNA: TGTGCCTGGAGATATCAGGGGGGAAGTCAGTACTTC. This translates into CAWRYQGGSQYF.

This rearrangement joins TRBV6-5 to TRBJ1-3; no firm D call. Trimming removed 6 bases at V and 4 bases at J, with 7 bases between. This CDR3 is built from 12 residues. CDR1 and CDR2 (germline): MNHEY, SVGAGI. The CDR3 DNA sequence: TGTGCCAGCAGCCTACGGGGAAACACCATATATTTT. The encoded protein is CASSLRGNTIYF.

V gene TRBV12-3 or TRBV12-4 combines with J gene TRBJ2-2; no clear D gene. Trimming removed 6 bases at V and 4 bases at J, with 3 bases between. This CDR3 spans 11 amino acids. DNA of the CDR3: TGTGCCAGCAGCTCCACCGGGGAGCTGTTTTTT. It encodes CASSSTGELFF.

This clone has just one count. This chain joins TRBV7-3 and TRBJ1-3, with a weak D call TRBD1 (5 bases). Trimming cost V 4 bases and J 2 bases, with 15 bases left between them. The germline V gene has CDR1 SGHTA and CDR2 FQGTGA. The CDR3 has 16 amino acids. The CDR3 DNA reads TGTGCCAGCAGCTCAGCGGGAGGGGAAGCTGGAAACACCATATATTTT. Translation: CASSSAGGEAGNTIYF.

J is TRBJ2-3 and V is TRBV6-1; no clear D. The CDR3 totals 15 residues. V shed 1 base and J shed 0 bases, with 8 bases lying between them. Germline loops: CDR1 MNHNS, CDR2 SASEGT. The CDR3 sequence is CASSEVLSSTDTQYF. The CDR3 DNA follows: TGTGCCAGCAGTGAAGTCCTAAGCAGCACAGATACGCAGTATTTT.

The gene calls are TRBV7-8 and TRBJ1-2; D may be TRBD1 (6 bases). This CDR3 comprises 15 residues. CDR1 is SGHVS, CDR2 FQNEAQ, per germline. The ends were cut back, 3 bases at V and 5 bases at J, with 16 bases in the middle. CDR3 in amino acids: CASSFGTRKTYGYTF. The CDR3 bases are TGTGCCAGCAGCTTTGGGACACGGAAAACGTATGGCTACACCTTC.

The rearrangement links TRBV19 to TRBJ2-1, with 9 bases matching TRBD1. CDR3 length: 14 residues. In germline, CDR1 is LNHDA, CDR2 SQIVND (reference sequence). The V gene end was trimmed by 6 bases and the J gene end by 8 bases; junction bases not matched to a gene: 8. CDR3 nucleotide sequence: TGTGCCAGTAGGCGTACTAGGGACAGGGATGAGCAGTTCTTC. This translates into CASRRTRDRDEQFF.

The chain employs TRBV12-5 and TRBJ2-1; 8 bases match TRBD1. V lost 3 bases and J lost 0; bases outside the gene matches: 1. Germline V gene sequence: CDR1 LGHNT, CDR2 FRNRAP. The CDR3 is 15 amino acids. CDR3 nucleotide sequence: TGTGCTAGTGGTTTTGGGACAGGCTCCTACAATGAGCAGTTCTTC. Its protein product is CASGFGTGSYNEQFF.

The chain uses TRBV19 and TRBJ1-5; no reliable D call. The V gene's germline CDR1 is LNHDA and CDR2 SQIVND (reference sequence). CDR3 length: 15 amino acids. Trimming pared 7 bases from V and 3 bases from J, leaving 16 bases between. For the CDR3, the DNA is TGTGCCAGTACCCCCACTGGAGGGCACAATCAGCCCCAGCATTTT. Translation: CASTPTGGHNQPQHF.

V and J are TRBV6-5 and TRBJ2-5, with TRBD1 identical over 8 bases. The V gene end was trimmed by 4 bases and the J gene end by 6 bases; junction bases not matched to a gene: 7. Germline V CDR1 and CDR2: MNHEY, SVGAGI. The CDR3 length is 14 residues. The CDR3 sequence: CASSLAGGEQTQYF. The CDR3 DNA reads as TGTGCCAGCAGTTTGGCAGGGGGCGAACAGACCCAGTACTTC.

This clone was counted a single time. The CDR3 nucleotides are TGTGCCAGCAGCTTCTCGGGGACAGGAAAAAACATTCAGTACTTC. Protein: CASSFSGTGKNIQYF. The chain is built from TRBV7-2 and TRBJ2-4; 8 bases match TRBD1. There are 15 residues in the CDR3. The V gene end was trimmed by 3 bases and the J gene end by 4 bases; junction bases not matched to a gene: 5. Germline V gene lookup returns CDR1 SGHTA and CDR2 FQGNSA.

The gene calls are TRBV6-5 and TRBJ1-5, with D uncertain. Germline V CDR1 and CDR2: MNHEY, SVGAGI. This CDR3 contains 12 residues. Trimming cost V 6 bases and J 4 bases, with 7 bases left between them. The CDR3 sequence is CASSSWNQPQHF. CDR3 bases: TGTGCCAGCAGCAGTTGGAATCAGCCCCAGCATTTT.